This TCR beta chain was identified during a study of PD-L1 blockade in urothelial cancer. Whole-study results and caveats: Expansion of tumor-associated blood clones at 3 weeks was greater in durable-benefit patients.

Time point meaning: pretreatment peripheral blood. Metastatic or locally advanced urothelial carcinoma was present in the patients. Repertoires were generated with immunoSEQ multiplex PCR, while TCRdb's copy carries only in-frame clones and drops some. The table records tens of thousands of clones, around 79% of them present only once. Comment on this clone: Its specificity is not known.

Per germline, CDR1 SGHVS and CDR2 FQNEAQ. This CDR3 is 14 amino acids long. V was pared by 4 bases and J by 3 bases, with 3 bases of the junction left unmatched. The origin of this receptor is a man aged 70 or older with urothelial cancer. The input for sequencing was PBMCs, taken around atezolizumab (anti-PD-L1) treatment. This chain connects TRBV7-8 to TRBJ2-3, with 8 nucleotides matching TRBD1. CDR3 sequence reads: CASSYDRGTDTQYF. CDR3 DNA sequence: TGTGCCAGCAGCTACGACAGGGGTACAGATACGCAGTATTTT.